The text below deals with one TCR beta chain. There is no known antigen for this receptor. Base qualities are not provided; no much larger clone lies one nucleotide away. This entry is derived from a study of breast tumors, draining lymph nodes, adjacent tissues (dated by TCRdb to 2016 to 2017). Study-wide context: The study compared TCR beta repertoires across tumor, adjacent nontumor tissue and axillary lymph nodes from breast cancer patients. The study aimed to assess the relationships and possible T-cell exchange between tumor, surrounding tissue and draining lymph node repertoires in human breast cancer. Broad study findings and their caveats: A scenario in which most tumor T cells derive from the lymph node and then expand within tumor tissue was judged to be consistent with the data. The conclusion that tumor T cells originate in lymph nodes was presented as consistent with a hypothesis rather than as directly demonstrated. Tumors showed preferential V and J gene usage, and their T-cell repertoire diversity fell below that of lymph nodes yet above that of nontumor tissue. In luminal-like breast cancer, tumor and nontumor tissue repertoires resembled each other significantly more than in basal-like breast cancer.

The axillary draining lymph nodes of breast cancer patients were the source of the lymph node samples. The run used an Illumina HiSeq 2000. TCR beta chain libraries were generated through multiplex PCR amplification. The amplified TCR beta chain products were analyzed by high-throughput sequencing. Starting from the raw public reads, TCRdb applied fastp trimming at Q25, assembled clones with MiXCR and retained in-frame beta chains. Every entry covers one CDR3 protein and lists the most common genes and DNA from its rows. The sample profile shows some 170,000 distinct CDR3 sequences; 33% of them were found once. The ten most abundant clones make up 3% to 4.5% of the sample. Material for sequencing was axillary lymph node tissue. The clonotype was recovered from a female donor with breast cancer. Some clones in this sample may be carry-over from other donors' samples.

The CDR3 here reads CASSLTHGTQYF. The bases are TGTGCCAGCAGCTTAACACACGGGACCCAGTACTTC. This chain joins TRBV7-3 to TRBJ2-5, with the identity of the D gene unclear. Via the germline V gene, CDR1 is SGHTA and CDR2 FQGTGA. V was cut back by 0 bases and J by 7 bases, leaving a gap of 6 bases between them. Spanning cysteine to phenylalanine, the CDR3 consists of 12 amino acids. The retained sequence is limited to the CDR3, 36 bases, with the frame set at the first base.